The clone carrying this T cell receptor beta chain was picked up a small number of times. Its antigen is undetermined. Alongside a J-beta primer mix, a sample-barcoded 5' primer served in a second PCR lasting about 6 to 11 cycles. A template-switch adaptor that had 12 random nucleotides put a tag on each cDNA molecule. TCRdb fed the 5' RACE reads into MiXCR, producing one record per CDR3 protein. Of some 710,000 distinct CDR3 sequences in the sample, approximately 21% are singletons; the top ten hold around 21%. The record originates from a study of blood T cells in healthy people across ages. Germline lookup yields CDR1 SEHNR and CDR2 FQNEAQ (reference sequence). CDR3 length equals 13 residues. Trimming left V 0 bases short and J 6 bases short, with 5 bases between. Study-wide results and limits: The long-lived group displayed more naive CD4+ cells, plus higher diversity, than the aged donors did.

The source of this sequence is a man between 65 and 79 years old in good health. V is TRBV7-9 and J is TRBJ2-2; tentative D call: TRBD1 (5 bases). Sequencing was performed on blood. The CDR3 nucleotides are TGTGCCAGCAGCTTAGCACAGGCCGGGGAGCTGTTTTTT. Translation gives CASSLAQAGELFF.